These T cell receptor beta chains were read from a single sample in a study of blood T cell repertoires in COVID-19. Here immunoSEQ multiplex PCR was the method, and the copy in TCRdb shows in-frame clones only, minus some. This table holds under 300,000 clones, about 80% found once. The specimen was peripheral blood. These TCRs come from a woman between 50 and 59 years old who had recovered from COVID-19. Both conserved end residues are part of each CDR3. Fields, in order: clone size, J gene, CDR3 length, V gene, D gene, CDR3 DNA, CDR3 protein. The D gene is left open where the match is weak. The size field is filled for only some rows; it gives once, few, many or a size class.

clone size: -
J gene: TRBJ2-1
CDR3 length: 13
V gene: TRBV6-5
D gene: -
CDR3 DNA: TGTGCCAGCAGTCGCGGGTTGGACAATGAGCAGTTCTTC
CDR3 protein: CASSRGLDNEQFF

clone size: once
J gene: TRBJ1-5
CDR3 length: 20
V gene: TRBV19
D gene: TRBD1
CDR3 DNA: TGTGCCAGTAGTACCTTCCAGAGGACAGGGGCCCTACGCTACAATCAGCCCCAGCATTTT
CDR3 protein: CASSTFQRTGALRYNQPQHF

clone size: few
J gene: TRBJ2-5
CDR3 length: 14
V gene: TRBV19
D gene: -
CDR3 DNA: TGTGCCAGTAGTCCGTCGATACCAGAAGAGACCCAGTACTTC
CDR3 protein: CASSPSIPEETQYF

clone size: -
J gene: TRBJ1-1
CDR3 length: 15
V gene: TRBV27
D gene: -
CDR3 DNA: TGTGCCAGCAGTTCCCCCCGGAGCCCGAACACTGAAGCTTTCTTT
CDR3 protein: CASSSPRSPNTEAFF

clone size: -
J gene: TRBJ2-1
CDR3 length: 14
V gene: TRBV5-8
D gene: -
CDR3 DNA: TGTGCCAGCAGCTTGGGGACAAGAGACAATGAGCAGTTCTTC
CDR3 protein: CASSLGTRDNEQFF

clone size: -
J gene: TRBJ2-5
CDR3 length: 16
V gene: TRBV5-6
D gene: -
CDR3 DNA: TGTGCCAGCAGCTTGGGGGGCAGGGCCCGTGGGGAGACCCAGTACTTC
CDR3 protein: CASSLGGRARGETQYF

clone size: once
J gene: TRBJ2-3
CDR3 length: 11
V gene: TRBV18
D gene: -
CDR3 DNA: TGTGCCAGCTCAACTTCGGATACGCAGTATTTT
CDR3 protein: CASSTSDTQYF

clone size: once
J gene: TRBJ1-2
CDR3 length: 14
V gene: TRBV10-3
D gene: -
CDR3 DNA: TGTGCCATCAGTGAGGAGGGTAGGGACTATGGCTACACCTTC
CDR3 protein: CAISEEGRDYGYTF

clone size: -
J gene: TRBJ2-3
CDR3 length: 17
V gene: TRBV10-3
D gene: TRBD2
CDR3 DNA: TGTGCCATCAGAGGACTAGCGGGAGAAGGAAGCACAGATACGCAGTATTTT
CDR3 protein: CAIRGLAGEGSTDTQYF

clone size: -
J gene: TRBJ1-2
CDR3 length: 13
V gene: TRBV3-1/TRBV3-2
D gene: TRBD1
CDR3 DNA: TGTGCCAGCAGCCAAGAGAGGGACAGAGGCTACACCTTC
CDR3 protein: CASSQERDRGYTF

clone size: few
J gene: TRBJ1-1
CDR3 length: 15
V gene: TRBV25-1
D gene: TRBD1
CDR3 DNA: TGTGCCAGCAGTGCCAGGGGGATCATGAACACTGAAGCTTTCTTT
CDR3 protein: CASSARGIMNTEAFF

clone size: few
J gene: TRBJ1-1
CDR3 length: 12
V gene: TRBV29-1
D gene: -
CDR3 DNA: TGCAGCGTTCGATTTGGGGGGACTGAAGCTTTCTTT
CDR3 protein: CSVRFGGTEAFF

clone size: once
J gene: TRBJ2-7
CDR3 length: 14
V gene: TRBV11-1
D gene: -
CDR3 DNA: TGTGCCAGCAGCCCCGACGGACTACCTAGAGAGCAGTACTTC
CDR3 protein: CASSPDGLPREQYF

clone size: -
J gene: TRBJ1-1
CDR3 length: 14
V gene: TRBV20-1
D gene: TRBD1
CDR3 DNA: TGCAGTGCTAGTTTCCCGAGGGGGCGCCTTGAAGCTTTCTTT
CDR3 protein: CSASFPRGRLEAFF

clone size: -
J gene: TRBJ2-1
CDR3 length: 15
V gene: TRBV27
D gene: -
CDR3 DNA: TGTGCCAGCAGTTTAGCGACTACGGGAAACAATGAGCAGTTCTTC
CDR3 protein: CASSLATTGNNEQFF

clone size: -
J gene: TRBJ2-3
CDR3 length: 17
V gene: TRBV28
D gene: TRBD2
CDR3 DNA: TGTGCCAGCAGTTTCATTAGTGGGACTAGCTTTACAGATACGCAGTATTTT
CDR3 protein: CASSFISGTSFTDTQYF

clone size: -
J gene: TRBJ2-1
CDR3 length: 13
V gene: TRBV15
D gene: -
CDR3 DNA: TGTGCCACCAGCAGAGATCTCAGGGGATACGGCCTCTTC
CDR3 protein: CATSRDLRGYGLF

clone size: once
J gene: TRBJ2-5
CDR3 length: 14
V gene: TRBV5-4
D gene: -
CDR3 DNA: TGTGCCAGCAGCTTGGGACTACGTAGGGAGACCCAGTACTTC
CDR3 protein: CASSLGLRRETQYF

clone size: once
J gene: TRBJ2-1
CDR3 length: 15
V gene: TRBV9
D gene: TRBD1
CDR3 DNA: TGTGCCAGCAGCGCCAGACAGGGGATCTACAATGAGCAGTTCTTC
CDR3 protein: CASSARQGIYNEQFF

clone size: -
J gene: TRBJ2-2
CDR3 length: 15
V gene: TRBV2
D gene: TRBD1
CDR3 DNA: TGTGCCAGCAATCCTACAGGGGCAAACACCGGGGAGCTGTTTTTT
CDR3 protein: CASNPTGANTGELFF

clone size: -
J gene: TRBJ2-3
CDR3 length: 15
V gene: TRBV9
D gene: -
CDR3 DNA: TGTGCCAGCAGCGTAGTGGGCAGAAGCACAGATACGCAGTATTTT
CDR3 protein: CASSVVGRSTDTQYF

clone size: once
J gene: TRBJ1-2
CDR3 length: 12
V gene: TRBV14
D gene: -
CDR3 DNA: TGTGCCAGCAGCCATGGGAGAGTAGGCTACACCTTC
CDR3 protein: CASSHGRVGYTF

clone size: -
J gene: TRBJ2-3
CDR3 length: 18
V gene: TRBV19
D gene: TRBD2
CDR3 DNA: TGTGCCAGTAGTATTTTTAGTCGCGGGGGGGGTAGCACAGATACGCAGTATTTT
CDR3 protein: CASSIFSRGGGSTDTQYF

clone size: -
J gene: TRBJ2-3
CDR3 length: 17
V gene: TRBV4-3
D gene: TRBD1
CDR3 DNA: TGCGCCAGCAGCCTCATCTTCGGGACAGGGGGCACAGATACGCAGTATTTT
CDR3 protein: CASSLIFGTGGTDTQYF

clone size: -
J gene: TRBJ2-5
CDR3 length: 14
V gene: TRBV10-3
D gene: -
CDR3 DNA: TGTGCCATCAGTGAGGGACACCCCCAAGAGACCCAGTACTTC
CDR3 protein: CAISEGHPQETQYF

clone size: -
J gene: TRBJ2-7
CDR3 length: 14
V gene: TRBV7-2
D gene: -
CDR3 DNA: TGTGCCAGCAGCTTAAACGCGCCCCTCGGGGAGCAGTACTTC
CDR3 protein: CASSLNAPLGEQYF

clone size: many
J gene: TRBJ2-2
CDR3 length: 15
V gene: TRBV5-6
D gene: -
CDR3 DNA: TGTGCCAGCAGCTTGGGGGGCACGAACACCGGGGAGCTGTTTTTT
CDR3 protein: CASSLGGTNTGELFF

clone size: -
J gene: TRBJ2-2
CDR3 length: 16
V gene: TRBV3-1/TRBV3-2
D gene: TRBD2
CDR3 DNA: TGTGCCAGCAGCCCCACCGGACTAGCGGGGGATGGGGAGCTGTTTTTT
CDR3 protein: CASSPTGLAGDGELFF

clone size: -
J gene: TRBJ2-7
CDR3 length: 14
V gene: TRBV15
D gene: -
CDR3 DNA: TGTGCCACCAGCAGCCTAGGTTATTCCTACGAGCAGTACTTC
CDR3 protein: CATSSLGYSYEQYF

clone size: -
J gene: TRBJ2-1
CDR3 length: 15
V gene: TRBV19
D gene: -
CDR3 DNA: TGTGCCAGTAGTATAGTGACAGGTTCTAGCTATGAGCAGTTCTTC
CDR3 protein: CASSIVTGSSYEQFF

clone size: -
J gene: TRBJ2-6
CDR3 length: 17
V gene: TRBV15
D gene: TRBD2
CDR3 DNA: TGTGCCACCAGCAGAACTAGCGGGAGGTCTGGGGCCAACGTCCTGACTTTC
CDR3 protein: CATSRTSGRSGANVLTF

clone size: few
J gene: TRBJ2-5
CDR3 length: 22
V gene: TRBV28
D gene: -
CDR3 DNA: TGTGCCAGTTCCCTCTCTCTCCGCGGGGCGGATTGGCGACCGTATTCTGTTGGGACCCAGTACTTC
CDR3 protein: CASSLSLRGADWRPYSVGTQYF